The entry that follows covers one TCR beta chain sequence. This CDR3 has 14 residues. The germline V gene has CDR1 MDHEN and CDR2 SYDVKM. The V gene end was trimmed by 1 base and the J gene end by 3 bases; junction bases not matched to a gene: 2. Profiling relied on immunoSEQ multiplex PCR, and the TCRdb table lists in-frame clones only, not all of them. The sample shows about 20,000 clones, about 90% of them seen only once. The data were obtained in a study of T cell changes during pregnancy in multiple sclerosis. The chain is built from TRBV28 and TRBJ2-7, with 8 bases aligning to TRBD2. The receptor's source is a female donor in good health, enrolled as a control in a pregnancy study. This specimen was CD8+ T cells from peripheral blood mononuclear cells, taken in the third trimester of pregnancy. Here the CDR3 reads CASSLSSGSYEQYF. The CDR3 DNA is TGTGCCAGCAGTTTATCAAGCGGGAGCTACGAGCAGTACTTC.